This T cell receptor (beta chain) was observed in a study of beta chain features in type 1 diabetes. This clone was picked up a small number of times. What it binds is unknown. The CDR3 loop spans 15 amino acids. CDR1 is SGHTA and CDR2 is FQGNSA in the germline V gene. J was trimmed by 2 bases and V by 3 bases; bases with no gene match: 5. The entirety of the isolated RNA underwent reverse transcription, so expressed TCRB transcripts were sequenced. Clones were sequenced by immunoSEQ multiplex PCR, and TCRdb holds only the in-frame ones, with some missing. The sample has about 190,000 clones; approximately 8.1% are singletons. Study results and limitations: TCRB CDR3s from Type 1 diabetes patients were moderately but significantly shorter in all four CD4+ subsets.

Specimen: central memory CD4+ T cells from blood. The chain uses TRBV7-2 and TRBJ2-7; 9 bases agree with TRBD2. The receptor was isolated from a man between 18 and 29 years old with type 1 diabetes. This CDR3 is CASSFASSGTYEQYF. The CDR3 nucleotides are TGTGCCAGCAGCTTTGCGTCTAGCGGGACCTACGAGCAGTACTTC.